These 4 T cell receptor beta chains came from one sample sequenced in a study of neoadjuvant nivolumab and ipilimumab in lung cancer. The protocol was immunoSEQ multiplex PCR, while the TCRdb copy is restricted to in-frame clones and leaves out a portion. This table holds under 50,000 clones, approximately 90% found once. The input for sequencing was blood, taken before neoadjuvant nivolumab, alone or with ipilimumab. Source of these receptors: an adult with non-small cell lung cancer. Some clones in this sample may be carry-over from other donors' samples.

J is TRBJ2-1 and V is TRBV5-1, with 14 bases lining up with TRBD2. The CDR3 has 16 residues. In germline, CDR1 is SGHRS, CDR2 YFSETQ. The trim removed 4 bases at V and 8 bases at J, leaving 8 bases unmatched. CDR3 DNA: TGCGCCAGCAGCGAGGGACTAGCGGGAGTTCGCGATGAGCAGTTCTTC. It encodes CASSEGLAGVRDEQFF.

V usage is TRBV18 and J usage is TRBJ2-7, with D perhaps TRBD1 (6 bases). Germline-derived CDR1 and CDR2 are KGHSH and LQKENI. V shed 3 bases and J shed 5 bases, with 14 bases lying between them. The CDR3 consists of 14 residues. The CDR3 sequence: CASSPIQGPHEQYF. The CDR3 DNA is TGTGCCAGCTCACCCATCCAGGGGCCCCACGAGCAGTACTTC.

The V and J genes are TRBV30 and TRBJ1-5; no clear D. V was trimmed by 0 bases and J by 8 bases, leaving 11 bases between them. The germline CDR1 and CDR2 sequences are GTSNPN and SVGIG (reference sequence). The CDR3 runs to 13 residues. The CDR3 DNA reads TGTGCCTGGAGTGTACTTAGCCAGGAGCCCCAGCATTTT. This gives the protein CAWSVLSQEPQHF.

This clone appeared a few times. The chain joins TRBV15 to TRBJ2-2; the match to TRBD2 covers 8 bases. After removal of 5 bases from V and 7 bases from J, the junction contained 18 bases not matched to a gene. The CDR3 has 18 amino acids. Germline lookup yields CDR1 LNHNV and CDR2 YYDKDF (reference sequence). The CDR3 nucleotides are TGTGCCACCAGCCCTAGAAGAATGAGCGGGAGAGTTAACGGGGAGCTGTTTTTT. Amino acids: CATSPRRMSGRVNGELFF.